This paragraph covers one T cell receptor (beta chain) sequence. Its specificity is not known. The CD45RO-CCR7+CD27+CD95- phenotype denoted naive CD8+ T cells. The sample belongs to a study of CXCR3-negative and CXCR3-positive naive CD8 T cells. Turning to the study itself: Libraries each contributed about 1.5 +/- 0.3 million TRB reads, for roughly 140 million in total.

UMI-labeled 5' RACE TRB cDNA libraries were prepared from the cells. Each CDR3 protein gets one entry in TCRdb, which reprocessed the 5' RACE reads and gives no DNA. The sample's table shows 46,000 or so distinct CDR3 sequences. Study outcomes and limitations: Naive subsets displayed similar surface CD5, and TCR strength was inferred from TRB CDR3 properties. In naive cells, CXCR3-negative and CXCR3-positive subsets had similar TRBV-TRBJ usage; memory cells differed.

This CDR3 contains 17 residues. Sample: naive CXCR3- CD8+ T cells from blood. Subset of the sample: CD45RO-CCR7+CD27+CD95- naive CD8+ T cells lacking CXCR3 (TNR3-). V and J are TRBV12-3 or TRBV12-4 and TRBJ2-1; TCRdb's assignment of TRBD1 cannot be checked, as there is no DNA. This TCR derives from a human donor in good health. Some clones in this sample may be carry-over from other donors' samples. CDR3 residues: CASSLLQQGPIYNEQFF.